The 27 T cell receptor beta chains given below trace back to one sample, sequenced in a study of T cells in Graves' hyperthyroidism and ophthalmopathy. Amplified TCR beta CDR3 regions derived from RNA transcripts. The study used the HTBI primer set for a first-round RT-PCR of the TCR CDR3. TCRdb recomputed calls from the multiplex PCR reads with MiXCR, one row per CDR3 protein. The data hold roughly 700,000 distinct CDR3 sequences, with roughly 17% observed a single time. Source material: blood. The source of these receptors is a man aged 50 to 60 with Graves' hyperthyroidism.

This clonotype has ten or more counts. The rearrangement uses TRBV6-1 and TRBJ2-1; 9 bases are shared with TRBD2. V was clipped by 3 bases and J by 5 bases; unmatched bases: 8. Per the germline V gene, CDR1 is MNHNS and CDR2 is SASEGT. The CDR3 has 16 residues. CDR3 DNA sequence: TGTGCCAGCAGTGAGATGTGGCGGGAGGGAAACAATGAGCAGTTCTTC. This codes for CASSEMWREGNNEQFF.

The sample holds many counts of this clonotype. The chain joins TRBV14 to TRBJ2-1; tentatively, D is TRBD2 (5 bases). The CDR3 sequence is 17 residues long. The V gene's germline CDR1 is SGHDN and CDR2 FVKESK. V shed 0 bases and J shed 1 base, with 13 bases lying between them. This CDR3 is CASSQDIGGRSYNEQFF. CDR3 coding DNA: TGTGCCAGCAGCCAAGATATCGGCGGGCGGTCCTACAATGAGCAGTTCTTC.

This clonotype has only a few counts. The chain combines TRBV7-9 with TRBJ2-7; no clear D. This CDR3 has 14 amino acids. Trimming removed 1 base from V and 2 bases from J, with 9 bases in between. Germline CDR1 and CDR2: SEHNR and FQNEAQ (reference sequence). CDR3 region: CASSLDGGPYEQYF. The CDR3 DNA sequence: TGTGCCAGCAGCTTAGATGGCGGCCCCTACGAGCAGTACTTC. Full variable domain (missing parts from reference TRBV7-9 and TRBJ2-7): DTGVSQNPRHKITKRGQNVTFRCDPISEHNRLYWYRQTLGQGPEFLTYFQNEAQLEKSRLLSDRFSAERPKGSFSTLEIQRTEQGDSAMYLCASSLDGGPYEQYFGPGTRLTVT.

This clonotype was seen many times. The chain links TRBV10-1 to TRBJ2-2; TRBD1 matches at 8 bases. Germline V CDR1 and CDR2: WNHNN, SYGVQD (reference sequence). This CDR3 has 17 residues. Trimming cost V 2 bases and J 0 bases; bases outside gene matches: 5. CDR3 residues: CASSEEQGVPNTGELFF. In nucleotides, the CDR3 is TGCGCCAGCAGTGAGGAACAGGGGGTGCCGAACACCGGGGAGCTGTTTTTT.

This clonotype was observed at least ten times. This chain links TRBV25-1 with TRBJ2-6; TRBD2 aligns across 7 bases. From germline, CDR1 is MGHDK and CDR2 SYGVNS. V shed 8 bases, J shed 3 bases, and the junction held 4 bases outside the gene matches. The CDR3 runs 14 residues. The CDR3 spells CASGGDFGANVLTF. DNA for the CDR3: TGTGCCAGCGGGGGGGATTTTGGGGCCAACGTCCTGACTTTC.

The chain joins TRBV7-2 to TRBJ1-6, with TRBD1 matching over 7 bases. J gave up 5 bases and V 4 bases, and 5 bases lay outside the gene matches. There are 15 residues in the CDR3. Germline values: CDR1 SGHTA, CDR2 FQGNSA. The CDR3, as DNA: TGTGCCAGCAGCTCCCAAACAGGGGATAATTCACCCCTCCACTTT. Translating gives CASSSQTGDNSPLHF.

This clonotype was seen a handful of times. This sequence joins TRBV18 and TRBJ1-2; D not resolved. CDR3 length equals 14 residues. Trimming cost V 2 bases and J 4 bases, with 11 bases left between them. Looked up from germline, CDR1 is KGHSH and CDR2 is LQKENI. The CDR3 region is CASSPYDDIYGYTF. The CDR3 coding sequence is TGTGCCAGCTCACCATACGACGACATCTATGGCTACACCTTC.

This clonotype was counted many times. The chain couples TRBV10-2 to TRBJ2-7; 8 nucleotides agree with TRBD1. V shed 7 bases and J 5 bases; nucleotides not matched to a gene: 10. The germline CDR1 and CDR2 sequences are WSHSY and SAAADI. CDR3 size: 14 residues. The CDR3 here is CASTSGGASHEQYF. CDR3 DNA: TGCGCCAGCACCTCAGGGGGCGCTTCCCACGAGCAGTACTTC.

At least ten counts were recorded for this clonotype. The chain is built from TRBV19 and TRBJ1-2; no definite D call. Trimming removed 6 bases at V and 8 bases at J, with 25 bases between. Looked up from germline, CDR1 is LNHDA and CDR2 is SQIVND (reference sequence). This CDR3 region has 16 residues. Written as DNA, the CDR3 is TGTGCCAGTAGCAATATCGACGGAGAGCAAGTGCGGGGCTACACCTTC. It translates to CASSNIDGEQVRGYTF.

The table lists this clonotype with many counts. The rearrangement links TRBV2 to TRBJ2-3, with D perhaps TRBD1 (5 bases). V was cut by 6 bases and J by 0 bases, with 13 bases left in between. Germline assignment: CDR1 SNHLY and CDR2 FYNNEI. CDR3 length: 15 residues. CDR3 sequence reads: CASSDSSLSTDTQYF. The CDR3 nucleotides read TGTGCCAGCAGCGACAGTTCCTTAAGCACAGATACGCAGTATTTT.

The sample holds a few counts of this clonotype. V is TRBV5-1 and J is TRBJ2-5, with D perhaps matching TRBD1 (5 bases). The germline gives CDR1 SGHRS, CDR2 YFSETQ. Trimming stripped 0 bases from V and 5 bases from J, with 17 bases between. The CDR3 length is 16 residues. CDR3 loop: CASSLVAGYGTETQYF. CDR3 DNA sequence: TGCGCCAGCAGCTTGGTGGCAGGGTACGGTACGGAGACCCAGTACTTC.

This clonotype showed up just a few times. A much larger clone lies a single base off, so this may be a read error. The J gene is TRBJ1-5, the V gene TRBV28; weak D call: TRBD1 (5 bases). The CDR3 consists of 15 residues. The germline V gene has CDR1 MDHEN and CDR2 SYDVKM. V was pared by 3 bases and J by 5 bases, with 14 bases between. CDR3 nucleotides: TGTGCCAGCAGTTTGGACTTTAGGGGCGATCAGCCCCAGCATTTT. This translates into CASSLDFRGDQPQHF.

The V call is TRBV12-3 or TRBV12-4, the J call TRBJ2-5; 10 nucleotides align to TRBD2. The V gene end was trimmed by 5 bases and the J gene end by 5 bases; junction bases not matched to a gene: 8. The CDR3 is 15 amino acids. The CDR3 DNA follows: TGTGCCAGCAGTGGGCTAGCGGGAGCTTCCGAGACCCAGTACTTC. As protein: CASSGLAGASETQYF.

The table lists this clonotype with many counts. The V and J genes are TRBV6-2 or TRBV6-3 and TRBJ2-1; 9 bases map to TRBD2. J lost 5 bases, V lost 0 bases, and 14 bases had no gene match. The length of the CDR3 is 19 residues. Per the germline V gene, CDR1 is MNHEY and CDR2 is SVGEGT. The CDR3 DNA is TGTGCCAGCAGTTACTCCAGGACTAGCGTTCCCCTGGGGGACAATGAGCAGTTCTTC. Protein product: CASSYSRTSVPLGDNEQFF.

The genes are TRBV20-1 and TRBJ2-6; TRBD1 aligns across 12 bases. CDR1 and CDR2 (germline): DFQATT, SNEGSKA (reference sequence). The CDR3 spans 17 residues. V shed 6 bases and J 3 bases; nucleotides not matched to a gene: 9. CDR3 residues: CSAMGQGAKDGANVLTF. The CDR3 coding sequence is TGCAGTGCCATGGGACAGGGGGCGAAAGATGGGGCCAACGTCCTGACTTTC.

This clonotype was seen ten or more times. V gene TRBV12-3 or TRBV12-4 combines with J gene TRBJ2-3; TRBD2 agrees at 7 bases. The ends lost 8 bases at V and 2 bases at J; junction bases unmatched: 19. The length of the CDR3 is 18 residues. CDR3 nucleotides: TGTGCCAGCCAGGTCCGATATCCGAGGCGGGAGCCCACAGATACGCAGTATTTT. Encoded protein: CASQVRYPRREPTDTQYF.

V is TRBV20-1 and J is TRBJ2-3, with 8 bases fitting TRBD2. V lost 0 bases, J lost 2 bases, and 4 bases stayed unmatched. The V gene's germline CDR1 is DFQATT and CDR2 SNEGSKA (reference sequence). This CDR3 spans 15 amino acids. The CDR3 is CSARDSGEVTDTQYF. DNA of the CDR3: TGCAGTGCTAGAGATAGCGGGGAGGTCACAGATACGCAGTATTTT.

Only a few counts were recorded for this clonotype. J is TRBJ1-1 and V is TRBV7-9, with D hard to call. This CDR3 contains 12 residues. Trimming pared 3 bases from V and 4 bases from J, leaving 6 bases between. Germline V gene lookup returns CDR1 SEHNR and CDR2 FQNEAQ (reference sequence). CDR3 residues: CASSLSFTEAFF. The DNA of the CDR3 is TGTGCCAGCAGCTTGTCCTTCACTGAAGCTTTCTTT. Looking up the rest from reference TRBV7-9 and TRBJ1-1 gives the full variable domain: DTGVSQNPRHKITKRGQNVTFRCDPISEHNRLYWYRQTLGQGPEFLTYFQNEAQLEKSRLLSDRFSAERPKGSFSTLEIQRTEQGDSAMYLCASSLSFTEAFFGQGTRLTVV.

This clonotype occurred many times. The chain couples TRBV19 to TRBJ1-2; 7 bases are a match to TRBD1. The germline V gene encodes CDR1 LNHDA and CDR2 SQIVND (reference sequence). V lost 5 bases, J lost 7 bases, and 19 bases stayed unmatched. The CDR3 runs to 17 residues. CDR3 residues: CASSPQGYSPVVGGYTF. The CDR3 DNA reads as TGTGCCAGTAGTCCACAGGGGTATTCACCAGTTGTCGGTGGCTACACCTTC.

This clonotype was counted many times. The chain joins TRBV12-3 or TRBV12-4 to TRBJ1-4; D gene ambiguous. Trimming left V 6 bases short and J 5 bases short, with 13 bases between. The CDR3 consists of 14 residues. The CDR3 region is CASRKRSSNEKLFF. The CDR3 DNA is TGTGCCAGCAGGAAAAGGTCCAGCAATGAAAAACTGTTTTTT.

This clonotype has only a few counts. The chain joins TRBV7-6 to TRBJ1-2, with D uncertain. Trimming took 3 bases from V and 0 from J, leaving 8 bases between them. The CDR3 is 14 residues long. CDR1 is SGHVS and CDR2 is FNYEAQ in the germline V gene. In DNA, the CDR3 is TGTGCCAGCAGCTTCGGCAGAGCTAACTATGGCTACACCTTC. This gives the protein CASSFGRANYGYTF.

Only a few counts were recorded for this clonotype. The V call is TRBV5-1, the J call TRBJ2-6; perhaps TRBD1 as D (7 bases). Germline V gives CDR1 SGHRS, CDR2 YFSETQ. V lost 0 bases and J lost 4, with 11 bases in between. The CDR3 is 16 residues long. CDR3 in amino acids: CASSLVSGGGANVLTF. Here the CDR3 DNA reads TGCGCCAGCAGCTTGGTTTCAGGGGGGGGGGCCAACGTCCTGACTTTC.

This clonotype has at least ten counts. The chain recombines TRBV3-1 with TRBJ2-7, with 9 bases aligning to TRBD2. CDR1 and CDR2 (germline): LGHDT, YNNKEL (reference sequence). The CDR3 totals 13 residues. The V segment lost 2 bases and the J segment 4 bases; nucleotides outside the gene matches: 0. The CDR3 nucleotides read TGTGCCAGCAGCCAACTAGCGGGGTACGAGCAGTACTTC. It encodes CASSQLAGYEQYF.

This clonotype was recorded many times. The J gene is TRBJ1-1, the V gene TRBV28; D is perhaps TRBD1 (6 bases). CDR1 MDHEN and CDR2 SYDVKM come from the germline V gene. V was cut by 7 bases and J by 4 bases, with 25 bases left in between. The CDR3 is 17 amino acids. CDR3 in DNA: TGTGCCAGCAACTCCCCCCCCAGGGGCTCGGGATCCACTGAAGCTTTCTTT. Protein: CASNSPPRGSGSTEAFF.

The chain employs TRBV4-1 and TRBJ2-3; 7 bases map to TRBD1. Unmatched junction bases numbered 12, after V lost 4 bases and J lost 2 bases. The CDR3 length is 17 residues. Germline V gene lookup returns CDR1 MGHRA and CDR2 YSYEKL. The CDR3 spells CASSLLTGTELTDTQYF. In DNA, the CDR3 is TGCGCCAGCAGCCTATTGACCGGGACAGAGCTCACAGATACGCAGTATTTT.

This chain joins TRBV25-1 and TRBJ2-7; D perhaps matches TRBD1 (5 bases). The CDR3 is 15 residues long. The germline V and J ends were trimmed by 0 bases and 2 bases, with 11 bases remaining between them. Per germline, CDR1 MGHDK and CDR2 SYGVNS. The CDR3 loop reads CASSEYRAGTYEQYF. CDR3 sequence (DNA): TGTGCCAGCAGTGAATACCGTGCAGGGACCTACGAGCAGTACTTC.

The chain links TRBV12-5 to TRBJ2-5; D is possibly TRBD2 (5 bases). V lost 6 bases, J lost 5 bases, and 13 bases lay in between. Germline loops: CDR1 LGHNT, CDR2 FRNRAP. The CDR3 runs to 13 residues. The chain's CDR3 is CASGPGDGETQYF. The CDR3 nucleotides are TGTGCTAGTGGCCCCGGGGATGGGGAGACCCAGTACTTC. Full variable domain (rest looked up from reference TRBV12-5 and TRBJ2-5): DARVTQTPRHKVTEMGQEVTMRCQPILGHNTVFWYRQTMMQGLELLAYFRNRAPLDDSGMPKDRFSAEMPDATLATLKIQPSEPRDSAVYFCASGPGDGETQYFGPGTRLLVL.